This TCR beta chain was recovered during a study of cytomegalovirus exposure and HLA in healthy donors. The V and J ends lost 5 bases and 4 bases respectively, with 6 bases between them. Germline V CDR1 and CDR2: SEHNR, FQNEAQ (reference sequence). CDR3 length: 12 residues. The primer mix had 60 Vbeta and 13 Jbeta primers. Measured with immunoSEQ multiplex PCR; TCRdb has only the in-frame clones, and not every one. This sample has 150,000 to 200,000 clones, with around 75% found just once. The chain links TRBV7-9 to TRBJ1-3, with D hard to call. The source of this sequence is a woman aged 45-59 years in good health and CMV-seronegative. The specimen was PBMCs. The CDR3 loop reads CASSPRGNTIYF. Written as DNA, the CDR3 is TGTGCCAGCAGCCCCCGGGGAAACACCATATATTTT.